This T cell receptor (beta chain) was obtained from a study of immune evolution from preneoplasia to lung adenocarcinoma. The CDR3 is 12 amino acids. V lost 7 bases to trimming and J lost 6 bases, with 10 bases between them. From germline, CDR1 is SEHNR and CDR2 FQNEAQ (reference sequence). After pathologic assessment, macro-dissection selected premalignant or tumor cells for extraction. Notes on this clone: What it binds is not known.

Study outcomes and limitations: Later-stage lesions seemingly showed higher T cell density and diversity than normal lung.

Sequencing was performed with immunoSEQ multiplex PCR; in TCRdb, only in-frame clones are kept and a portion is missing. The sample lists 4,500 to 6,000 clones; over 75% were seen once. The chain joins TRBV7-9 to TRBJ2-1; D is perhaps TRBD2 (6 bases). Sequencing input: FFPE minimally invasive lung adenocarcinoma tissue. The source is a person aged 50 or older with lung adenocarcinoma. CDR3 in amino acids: CASTLAPNEQFF. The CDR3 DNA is TGTGCCAGCACCCTAGCGCCCAATGAGCAGTTCTTC.